The 26 T cell receptor beta chains reported below all come from one sample, sequenced in a study of blood T cell repertoires in COVID-19. Clones were read by immunoSEQ multiplex PCR, and TCRdb kept only the in-frame ones, dropping some. The sample holds about 240,000 clones; around 85% are singletons and the top ten take around 9.9%. Sequenced: peripheral blood. The receptors originated from a woman aged 80 or older with acute or convalescent COVID-19.

V usage is TRBV7-3 and J usage is TRBJ1-6, with TRBD1 matching 11 bases. This CDR3 has 13 amino acids. Germline assignment: CDR1 SGHTA and CDR2 FQGTGA. The J segment lost 10 bases and the V segment lost 8 bases, leaving 4 bases of the junction unmatched. This CDR3 is CASGQGAESPLHF. The DNA for the CDR3 is TGTGCCAGCGGACAGGGGGCGGAATCACCCCTCCACTTT.

The table lists this clone with a count of one. This chain links TRBV6-5 with TRBJ2-1, with 8 bases fitting TRBD2. The CDR3 is made up of 11 amino acids. With 8 bases clipped from V and 11 bases from J, the junction kept 5 bases outside the gene matches. Germline CDR1 reads MNHEY; CDR2 reads SVGAGI. This CDR3 reads CASGTSGKQFF. Written as DNA, the CDR3 is TGTGCCAGCGGTACTAGCGGTAAGCAGTTCTTC.

This clone was observed a handful of times. V is TRBV19 and J is TRBJ1-6; TRBD1 matches 8 bases. The V segment lost 10 bases and the J segment 6 bases; nucleotides outside the gene matches: 8. The length of the CDR3 is 14 residues. Per germline, CDR1 LNHDA and CDR2 SQIVND (reference sequence). The CDR3 DNA reads TGTGCCACCAAATCCAGGGGGCCTAATTCACCCCTCCACTTT. Protein sequence: CATKSRGPNSPLHF.

The chain links TRBV2 to TRBJ2-1; 9 nucleotides line up with TRBD2. The CDR3 sequence is 13 residues long. Germline CDR1 and CDR2: SNHLY and FYNNEI. The trim removed 7 bases at V and 7 bases at J, leaving 5 bases unmatched. The CDR3 here is CASNRGLANEQFF. CDR3 DNA: TGTGCCAGCAATCGCGGACTAGCGAATGAGCAGTTCTTC.

The chain employs TRBV12-3 or TRBV12-4 and TRBJ1-1; D gene unclear. The CDR3 length is 12 residues. Trimming pared 5 bases from V and 7 bases from J, leaving 11 bases between. CDR3 nucleotide sequence: TGTGCCAGCAGTCCAGCGGGTAATGAAGCTTTCTTT. As protein: CASSPAGNEAFF.

The chain carries TRBV4-1 and TRBJ1-2, with D tentatively TRBD1 (6 bases). This CDR3 is built from 15 residues. Germline CDR1 is MGHRA and CDR2 is YSYEKL. Between the trimmed V and J ends, which lost 4 bases and 7 bases, there was a span of 19 bases. The CDR3 nucleotides read TGCGCCAGCAGCCCGGGAAACAGGGATTCGTTTGGCTACACCTTC. Amino acid sequence: CASSPGNRDSFGYTF.

The chain couples TRBV9 to TRBJ2-1, with D possibly matching TRBD1 (6 bases). Germline assignment: CDR1 SGDLS and CDR2 YYNGEE. The germline V and J ends were trimmed by 0 bases and 13 bases, with 17 bases remaining between them. This CDR3 contains 14 residues. CDR3 DNA sequence: TGTGCCAGCAGCGTAGACATCGAGGCAGGGGTTCAGTTCTTC. Translated, it gives CASSVDIEAGVQFF.

Comment on this clone: A read error may produce the germline difference seen at one junction end. The V gene is TRBV27, the J gene TRBJ1-6; D unclear. The CDR3 is 13 amino acids. Germline CDR1 MNHEY, CDR2 SMNVEV (reference sequence). As DNA, the CDR3 is TGTGCCAGCAGTTCGTCCTTTAATTCACCCCTCCACTTT. Its translation: CASSSSFNSPLHF.

This rearrangement joins TRBV19 to TRBJ1-2; D unclear. This CDR3 comprises 16 residues. CDR1 and CDR2 (germline): LNHDA, SQIVND (reference sequence). The V end lost 0 bases, the J end lost 2 bases, and 13 bases lay between the germline ends. DNA for the CDR3: TGTGCCAGTAGTATAGATCCACGCAGGTCCAACTATGGCTACACCTTC. Its protein product is CASSIDPRRSNYGYTF.

This clone is a singleton in its sample. The V call is TRBV5-1, the J call TRBJ2-1, with D possibly TRBD1 on 6 matching bases. There are 14 residues in the CDR3. The germline V gene encodes CDR1 SGHRS and CDR2 YFSETQ. Trimming removed 5 bases at V and 8 bases at J, with 17 bases between. For the CDR3, the DNA is TGCGCCAGCAGTCAAGGTCGTGGGGGCGATGAGCAGTTCTTC. Protein sequence: CASSQGRGGDEQFF.

This clone was seen a handful of times. The chain employs TRBV18 and TRBJ1-2; 9 nucleotides line up with TRBD1. CDR1 KGHSH and CDR2 LQKENI come from the germline V gene. Trimming took 3 bases from V and 8 from J; bases not matched to a gene: 7. There are 14 residues in the CDR3. CDR3 nucleotide sequence: TGTGCCAGCTCACCGGCCGGGACAGGGTACGGCTACACCTTC. As protein: CASSPAGTGYGYTF.

The chain links TRBV6-6 to TRBJ1-3; no reliable D call. V was shortened by 4 bases and J by 2 bases, with 12 bases between the two germline ends. The length of the CDR3 is 15 residues. Germline V lookup: CDR1 MNHNY, CDR2 SVGAGI (reference sequence). Here the CDR3 reads CASSLRVLAGNTIYF. The CDR3 coding sequence is TGTGCCAGCAGTTTGCGGGTGCTGGCTGGAAACACCATATATTTT.

V and J are TRBV14 and TRBJ2-7; 7 positions agree with TRBD1. This CDR3 is built from 14 residues. Per germline, CDR1 SGHDN and CDR2 FVKESK. V lost 3 bases and J lost 6; bases outside the gene matches: 8. CDR3 DNA sequence: TGTGCCAGCAGCCAGGGGACAGTTGGAGCCGAGCAGTACTTC. It codes for CASSQGTVGAEQYF.

The count of this clone is one. The rearrangement joins TRBV6-5 to TRBJ1-5, with TRBD1 as a possible D gene (6 bases). V dropped 6 bases and J dropped 4 bases, with 13 bases sitting between them. The CDR3 length is 14 residues. From germline, CDR1 is MNHEY and CDR2 SVGAGI. CDR3 region: CASRRDTQNQPQHF. The CDR3 DNA sequence: TGTGCCAGCAGAAGGGACACCCAGAATCAGCCCCAGCATTTT.

This clone was picked up a small number of times. The J gene is TRBJ1-1, the V gene TRBV20-1, with 9 bases aligning to TRBD1. Germline CDR1 DFQATT, CDR2 SNEGSKA (reference sequence). This CDR3 region has 14 residues. Trimming took 3 bases from V and 1 from J; bases not matched to a gene: 3. In DNA, the CDR3 is TGCAGTGCTAGTACAGGGGGCTGGAACACTGAAGCTTTCTTT. This translates into CSASTGGWNTEAFF.

This clone showed up just a few times. The chain employs TRBV28 and TRBJ1-2, with a possible D match to TRBD1 (5 bases). The germline V and J ends were trimmed by 4 bases and 4 bases, with 10 bases remaining between them. This CDR3 comprises 13 residues. CDR1 and CDR2 from the germline V gene are MDHEN and SYDVKM. The CDR3: CASSSQGLYGYTF. DNA for the CDR3: TGTGCCAGCAGTTCCCAGGGCCTCTATGGCTACACCTTC.

V usage is TRBV7-9 and J usage is TRBJ2-7; 7 nucleotides line up with TRBD1. The CDR3 covers 13 residues. CDR1 and CDR2 (germline): SEHNR, FQNEAQ (reference sequence). V shed 3 bases and J 5 bases; nucleotides not matched to a gene: 4. The CDR3 nucleotides read TGTGCCAGCAGCTTCACAGGGGCCGACGAGCAGTACTTC. Its protein is CASSFTGADEQYF.

The chain combines TRBV10-3 with TRBJ2-7, with TRBD2 identical over 12 bases. From germline, CDR1 is ENHRY and CDR2 SYGVKD. The J segment lost 5 bases and the V segment lost 9 bases, leaving 8 bases of the junction unmatched. CDR3 length: 14 residues. For the CDR3, the DNA is TGTGCCATTTCATCTAGCGGGGGGGCCCACGAGCAGTACTTC. It encodes CAISSSGGAHEQYF.

The V call is TRBV5-4, the J call TRBJ1-1; a weak D match, TRBD1 (6 bases). This CDR3 region has 12 residues. CDR1 is SGHNT, CDR2 YYREEE, per germline (reference sequence). Between the trimmed V and J ends, which lost 4 bases and 7 bases, there was a span of 11 bases. The CDR3: CASSLQGNEAFF. The CDR3, as DNA: TGTGCCAGCAGCCTACAGGGTAATGAAGCTTTCTTT.

This clone is a singleton in its sample. This sequence joins TRBV6-6 and TRBJ1-5; D is unresolved. V dropped 5 bases and J dropped 10 bases, with 15 bases sitting between them. Germline lookup yields CDR1 MNHNY and CDR2 SVGAGI (reference sequence). The CDR3 runs 13 residues. DNA for the CDR3: TGTGCCAGCAGTACCCCCGGTGGCGGTCCCCAGCATTTT. This gives the protein CASSTPGGGPQHF.

The chain joins TRBV5-4 to TRBJ1-6; D unresolved. The length of the CDR3 is 16 residues. Germline-derived CDR1 and CDR2 are SGHNT and YYREEE (reference sequence). The V end was cut by 0 bases, the J end by 0 bases, with 7 bases between. CDR3 nucleotides: TGTGCCAGCAGCTTGGAAGGGAGCTCCTATAATTCACCCCTCCACTTT. Amino acids: CASSLEGSSYNSPLHF.

The genes are TRBV15 and TRBJ2-1; TRBD2 matches at 8 bases. Per the germline V gene, CDR1 is LNHNV and CDR2 is YYDKDF (reference sequence). J gave up 9 bases and V 7 bases, and 11 bases lay outside the gene matches. This CDR3 is built from 14 residues. The CDR3 protein is CATTLSRGGGEQFF. The CDR3 region has the DNA TGTGCCACCACTCTTAGCCGGGGGGGCGGTGAGCAGTTCTTC.

This sequence joins TRBV6-6 and TRBJ1-3; 7 bases agree with TRBD1. CDR3 size: 15 residues. CDR1 and CDR2 from the germline V gene are MNHNY and SVGAGI (reference sequence). V lost 7 bases and J lost 0; bases outside the gene matches: 6. In DNA, the CDR3 is TGTGCCAGCACGGGACAGCCTAGCTCTGGAAACACCATATATTTT. It specifies CASTGQPSSGNTIYF.

The gene calls are TRBV3-1 (or the pseudogene TRBV3-2) and TRBJ2-4; TRBD1 might be the D (6 bases). Deletions cut 2 bases from V and 3 bases from J, with 17 bases between. Germline V gene data show CDR1 as LGHDT and CDR2 as YNNKEL (reference sequence). This CDR3 region has 17 residues. CDR3 residues: CASSQRPQGWDKNIQYF. CDR3 in DNA: TGTGCCAGCAGCCAAAGACCCCAGGGGTGGGACAAAAACATTCAGTACTTC.

This clone was detected only once. The chain is built from TRBV2 and TRBJ2-2, with a possible D match to TRBD1 (5 bases). The V end was cut by 7 bases, the J end by 2 bases, with 11 bases between. The CDR3 has 14 amino acids. The germline CDR1 and CDR2 sequences are SNHLY and FYNNEI. The chain's CDR3 is CASTGARNTGELFF. The DNA of the CDR3 is TGTGCCAGCACTGGGGCTAGAAACACCGGGGAGCTGTTTTTT.

A few counts support this clone. The CDR3, as DNA: TGTGCCAGTAAGGGGACAGGGCATCAGCCCCAGCATTTT. This gives the protein CASKGTGHQPQHF. V usage is TRBV19 and J usage is TRBJ1-5; TRBD1 aligns across 9 bases. Trimming removed 7 bases from V and 5 bases from J; junction bases left unmatched: 3. In germline, CDR1 is LNHDA, CDR2 SQIVND (reference sequence). The CDR3 length is 13 residues.